This entry describes one T cell receptor beta chain. Antigen: not known. The data were obtained in a study of OX40 agonist ivuxolimab in advanced cancers. Study-level background: Ivuxolimab, an agonist antibody against OX40 (CD134), was given to patients. Of the patients, three showed partial responses, one with hepatocellular carcinoma and two with cutaneous melanoma. Study conclusions and caveats: Dose levels from 0.1 to 3.0 mg/kg saw CD4+ and CD8+ blood T cells expand clonally by week 6.

The ends lost 3 bases at V and 4 bases at J; junction bases unmatched: 4. In germline, CDR1 is SGHRS, CDR2 YFSETQ. This CDR3 has 15 amino acids. Here immunoSEQ multiplex PCR was the method, and the copy in TCRdb shows in-frame clones only, minus some. The sample carries about 10,000 clones, 86% recorded once. The sample consisted of CD4+ or CD8+ T cells sorted from blood, taken in a trial of the OX40 agonist ivuxolimab. The TCR was taken from an adult with an advanced solid tumor such as melanoma, head and neck, liver or kidney cancer. The chain employs TRBV5-1 and TRBJ2-2, with 9 bases lining up with TRBD1. The CDR3 region is CASSSGQGPTGELFF. Here the CDR3 DNA reads TGCGCCAGCAGCTCGGGACAGGGACCCACCGGGGAGCTGTTTTTT.